These T cell receptor beta chains were read from a single sample in a study of blood T cells in healthy people across ages. MiXCR, applied by TCRdb to the 5' RACE reads, yields one record per CDR3 protein. The data contain 1.5 million to 2 million distinct CDR3 sequences, 35% to 50% of them singletons. What was sequenced was blood. The receptors stem from a human donor in good health. The CDR3 runs from the conserved cysteine through the conserved F or W. The order of the fields is J gene, V gene, CDR3 protein.

TRBJ2-2	TRBV3-1	CASSPRLAGALLVFF
TRBJ2-3	TRBV24-1	CATSDRTGLTDTQYF
TRBJ2-3	TRBV3-1	CASSTGTSGNTDTQYF
TRBJ1-2	TRBV5-5	CASSLGRAEDWGYTF
TRBJ2-1	TRBV9	CASSKTSGGARGEQFF
TRBJ1-5	TRBV24-1	CATSDSGQGIQPQHF
TRBJ1-5	TRBV6-2/TRBV6-3	CAIKGSGQPQHF
TRBJ2-1	TRBV29-1	CSGEGQEYYNEQFF
TRBJ2-1	TRBV4-3	CASSKLLAGGLVEQFF
TRBJ1-2	TRBV29-1	CSVGKGGNYGYTF
TRBJ2-3	TRBV12-3/TRBV12-4	CASSFQRTDTQYF
TRBJ2-1	TRBV3-1	CASSQAASGSEQFF
TRBJ2-5	TRBV6-5	CASSYFPGPQETQYF
TRBJ1-2	TRBV29-1	CSIAGDYYGYTF
TRBJ1-4	TRBV5-1	CASSLVGDRLEKLFF
TRBJ1-1	TRBV4-3	CASSPLEGGRTEAFF
TRBJ2-4	TRBV3-1	CASSQAATGEEQYF
TRBJ2-3	TRBV6-6	CASSYKRGSDTDTQYF
TRBJ1-2	TRBV12-3/TRBV12-4	CASSSDQNYGYTF
TRBJ1-2	TRBV7-3	CASSGKGQGLDYTF
TRBJ2-1	TRBV5-1	CASSWGQGSADEQFF
TRBJ2-5	TRBV20-1	CSARDLGDQETQYF
TRBJ2-3	TRBV9	CASSAEGLAETTDTQYF
TRBJ2-1	TRBV12-3/TRBV12-4	CASSYPTGTLHNEQFF
TRBJ2-3	TRBV5-1	CASKSRDTDTQYF
TRBJ2-6	TRBV5-1	CASSYPSQGPSNTGANVLTF
TRBJ2-5	TRBV7-2	CASSLVEGVETQYF
TRBJ1-2	TRBV2	CAGSGTDNYGYTF
TRBJ1-2	TRBV6-2/TRBV6-3	CASSSPDRPGGYTF
TRBJ1-1	TRBV25-1	CASSEPFERDEAFF
TRBJ2-1	TRBV4-1	CASSQDGVAGYNEQFF